Presented here are 23 T cell receptor beta chains from one specimen sequenced in a study of blood T cell repertoires in COVID-19. The protocol was immunoSEQ multiplex PCR, while the TCRdb copy is restricted to in-frame clones and leaves out a portion. The sample contains roughly 150,000 clones, 70% to 90% of which appear only once. The sequenced material came from peripheral blood. The origin of the receptors is a man aged 60 to 69 with acute or convalescent COVID-19.

V gene TRBV12-5 combines with J gene TRBJ1-1, with D possibly matching TRBD1 (6 bases). The V end was cut by 5 bases, the J end by 9 bases, with 13 bases between. The V gene's germline CDR1 is LGHNT and CDR2 FRNRAP. The CDR3 loop spans 12 amino acids. CDR3 nucleotide sequence: TGTGCTAGTGGTGGGGGGGGACAAAAAGCTTTCTTT. Amino acid sequence: CASGGGGQKAFF.

The gene calls are TRBV9 and TRBJ1-5; D possibly corresponds to TRBD1 (5 bases). The V gene lost 0 bases and the J gene lost 6 bases, with 10 bases spanning the gap. The V gene's germline CDR1 is SGDLS and CDR2 YYNGEE. This CDR3 contains 14 residues. The CDR3 loop is CASSVGQGPQPQHF. The CDR3, as DNA: TGTGCCAGCAGCGTAGGCCAGGGCCCTCAGCCCCAGCATTTT.

The rearrangement uses TRBV5-1 and TRBJ2-2; perhaps TRBD1 as D (7 bases). The germline CDR1 and CDR2 sequences are SGHRS and YFSETQ. The CDR3 totals 16 residues. V was clipped by 7 bases and J by 1 base, with 17 bases between them. The CDR3 protein is CASSVGGTENTGELFF. In DNA form, the CDR3 reads TGCGCCAGCTCGGTAGGAGGGACAGAGAACACCGGGGAGCTGTTTTTT.

The chain is built from TRBV21-1 and TRBJ1-4; TRBD1 is the table's D call, not checked against the DNA. TRBV21-1 constitutes a pseudogene. The CDR3 loop spans 14 amino acids. CDR3 sequence (DNA): TGTGCCAGCAGCAGAGACACGCCGAATGAAAAACTGTTTTTT. Encoded protein: CASSRDTPNEKLFF.

The rearrangement links TRBV21-1 to TRBJ2-5; the table's D gene call, TRBD2, was not cross checked with the DNA. TRBV21-1 is a known pseudogene. CDR3 length: 18 residues. The CDR3 region is CASSKDFQVGGLLETQYF. The CDR3 DNA follows: TGTGCCAGCAGCAAAGACTTTCAGGTGGGCGGACTGTTGGAGACCCAGTACTTC.

DNA of the CDR3: TGCGCCAGCAGCCTACAGGGGCCCCTCAATGAGCAGTTCTTC. Protein product: CASSLQGPLNEQFF. The chain recombines TRBV5-1 with TRBJ2-1; 7 bases match TRBD1. Germline values: CDR1 SGHRS, CDR2 YFSETQ. The trim removed 4 bases at V and 6 bases at J, leaving 7 bases unmatched. CDR3 size: 14 residues.

The rearrangement links TRBV25-1 to TRBJ1-6, with D perhaps matching TRBD1 (6 bases). Germline-derived CDR1 and CDR2 are MGHDK and SYGVNS. V lost 2 bases, J lost 9 bases, and 11 bases lay in between. The CDR3 has 14 residues. CDR3 nucleotides: TGTGCCAGCAGTGAAGGGGGCTTTACTTCACCCCTCCACTTT. As protein: CASSEGGFTSPLHF.

The chain employs TRBV5-1 and TRBJ1-3; perhaps TRBD1 as D (5 bases). This CDR3 has 17 residues. The V and J ends lost 5 bases and 3 bases respectively, with 21 bases between them. The germline CDR1 and CDR2 sequences are SGHRS and YFSETQ. This CDR3 reads CASSNVGGSLGGNTIYF. Here the CDR3 DNA reads TGCGCCAGCAGTAACGTCGGGGGGAGTTTAGGTGGAAACACCATATATTTT. Looking up the rest from reference TRBV5-1 and TRBJ1-3 gives the full variable domain: KAGVTQTPRYLIKTRGQQVTLSCSPISGHRSVSWYQQTPGQGLQFLFEYFSETQRNKGNFPGRFSGRQFSNSRSEMNVSTLELGDSALYLCASSNVGGSLGGNTIYFGEGSWLTVV.

The CDR3 nucleotides read TGTGCCAGCAGTTACGGGGCAGGGGGTGATACGCAGTATTTT. As protein: CASSYGAGGDTQYF. The gene calls are TRBV6-2 or TRBV6-3 and TRBJ2-3, with 7 bases that match TRBD1. V lost 2 bases and J lost 6; bases outside the gene matches: 5. The germline V gene encodes CDR1 MNHEY and CDR2 SVGEGT. This CDR3 comprises 14 residues.

This chain uses TRBV5-5 with TRBJ1-1; 7 nucleotides align to TRBD1. Germline V gene data show CDR1 as SGHKS and CDR2 as YYEKEE (reference sequence). This CDR3 has 15 amino acids. V lost 4 bases to trimming and J lost 3 bases; unmatched junction nucleotides: 9. CDR3 sequence (DNA): TGTGCCAGCAGCCAAAGACAGGGACGGGACACTGAAGCTTTCTTT. Translated: CASSQRQGRDTEAFF. The full variable domain, completed using reference TRBV5-5 and TRBJ1-1, is DAGVTQSPTHLIKTRGQQVTLRCSPISGHKSVSWYQQVLGQGPQFIFQYYEKEERGRGNFPDRFSARQFPNYSSELNVNALLLGDSALYLCASSQRQGRDTEAFFGQGTRLTVV.

The CDR3 DNA is TGTGCCAGCAGCCAAGGTCCCAATCAGGACAGGAACACCATATATTTT. This translates into CASSQGPNQDRNTIYF. V is TRBV4-2 and J is TRBJ1-3, with 7 bases fitting TRBD1. The V and J ends lost 1 base and 7 bases, in that order; junction bases with no gene match: 10. Germline V gene sequence: CDR1 LGHNA, CDR2 YNFKEQ. This CDR3 comprises 16 residues.

The chain carries TRBV2 and TRBJ2-3, with 7 positions matching TRBD1. Germline lookup yields CDR1 SNHLY and CDR2 FYNNEI. V shed 1 base, J shed 9 bases, and the junction held 4 bases outside the gene matches. The CDR3 has 13 residues. The CDR3 DNA sequence: TGTGCCAGCAGTGAAGATCCCAGGGGGACGCAGTATTTT. Encoded protein: CASSEDPRGTQYF.

The chain carries TRBV7-2 and TRBJ2-4; 8 bases match TRBD1. V lost 4 bases, J lost 7 bases, and 3 bases stayed unmatched. This CDR3 has 13 amino acids. Germline CDR1 reads SGHTA; CDR2 reads FQGNSA. The CDR3 here is CASSSGDRNIQYF. CDR3 sequence (DNA): TGTGCCAGCAGCTCCGGGGACAGGAACATTCAGTACTTC.

V and J are TRBV7-9 and TRBJ1-5, with TRBD1 matching 7 bases. V lost 5 bases, J lost 0 bases, and 4 bases stayed unmatched. CDR3 length: 15 amino acids. CDR1 and CDR2 (germline): SEHNR, FQNEAQ (reference sequence). The CDR3 bases are TGTGCCAGCAGCGGGACAGACTATAGCAATCAGCCCCAGCATTTT. Translation: CASSGTDYSNQPQHF.

The CDR3 DNA is TGTGCCAGCGCATTAAACTTTGATGAAAAACTGTTTTTT. It translates to CASALNFDEKLFF. The chain uses TRBV4-2 and TRBJ1-4; D is unclear. The germline gives CDR1 LGHNA, CDR2 YNFKEQ. Deletions cut 8 bases from V and 6 bases from J, with 13 bases between. The CDR3 consists of 13 residues.

V gene TRBV11-3 combines with J gene TRBJ2-1; the D gene is possibly TRBD2 (6 bases). The V end lost 1 base, the J end lost 10 bases, and 26 bases lay between the germline ends. CDR1 is SGHNT, CDR2 YENEEA, per germline. CDR3 size: 18 residues. The CDR3, as DNA: TGTGCCAGCAGCTTAGGAAGTCGAGCAACTTACGGCGGAGGGGAGCAGTTCTTC. As protein: CASSLGSRATYGGGEQFF.

The chain carries TRBV7-9 and TRBJ2-1, with 8 bases identical to TRBD1. The V segment lost 1 base and the J segment 16 bases; nucleotides outside the gene matches: 18. The CDR3 has 16 residues. Germline V gene sequence: CDR1 SEHNR, CDR2 FQNEAQ (reference sequence). The CDR3 reads CASSLGNVGGRQGNFF. The CDR3 DNA is TGTGCCAGCAGCTTAGGCAACGTAGGGGGGAGACAGGGGAATTTCTTC.

The chain recombines TRBV5-1 with TRBJ2-1, with D unresolved. CDR3 size: 13 residues. From germline, CDR1 is SGHRS and CDR2 YFSETQ. Trimming shortened V by 4 bases and J by 7 bases, and 12 bases separated the two germline ends. The CDR3 DNA is TGCGCCAGCAGCCCGTTAGACACGAATGAGCAGTTCTTC. Translated, it gives CASSPLDTNEQFF.

This chain joins TRBV9 and TRBJ1-3; D is ambiguous. This CDR3 is built from 16 residues. Per the germline V gene, CDR1 is SGDLS and CDR2 is YYNGEE. The V end lost 0 bases, the J end lost 0 bases, and 10 bases lay between the germline ends. This chain's CDR3 is CASSVGELASGNTIYF. CDR3 DNA: TGTGCCAGCAGCGTAGGGGAGTTAGCCTCTGGAAACACCATATATTTT.

The rearrangement joins TRBV6-1 to TRBJ1-5; 7 positions match TRBD1. The CDR3 contains 12 residues. V was pared by 3 bases and J by 11 bases, with 4 bases of the junction left unmatched. Germline V gene data show CDR1 as MNHNS and CDR2 as SASEGT. The CDR3 loop reads CASSELQGAQHF. In DNA form, the CDR3 reads TGTGCCAGCAGTGAGCTCCAGGGGGCCCAGCATTTT.

This chain links TRBV12-3 or TRBV12-4 with TRBJ1-1; D gene ambiguous. V shed 1 base and J shed 2 bases, with 5 bases lying between them. The length of the CDR3 is 13 residues. The CDR3 DNA sequence: TGTGCCAGCAGTTTAGGACAAAACACTGAAGCTTTCTTT. It yields the protein CASSLGQNTEAFF.

V is TRBV7-9 and J is TRBJ2-5; 8 nucleotides agree with TRBD2. This CDR3 has 15 residues. The trim removed 2 bases at V and 1 base at J, leaving 3 bases unmatched. Germline CDR1 and CDR2: SEHNR and FQNEAQ (reference sequence). The CDR3 DNA reads as TGTGCCAGCAGCTTATTAGCGGGGCTCCAAGAGACCCAGTACTTC. It codes for CASSLLAGLQETQYF. Together with reference TRBV7-9 and TRBJ2-5, the CDR3 gives the full variable domain: DTGVSQNPRHKITKRGQNVTFRCDPISEHNRLYWYRQTLGQGPEFLTYFQNEAQLEKSRLLSDRFSAERPKGSFSTLEIQRTEQGDSAMYLCASSLLAGLQETQYFGPGTRLLVL.

The CDR3 loop is CASTGDNGYTF. CDR3 in DNA: TGTGCCAGCACCGGGGACAATGGCTACACCTTC. V is TRBV21-1 and J is TRBJ1-2; TRBD1 is taken as the D call from the table, unchecked against the DNA. TRBV21-1 is a recognized pseudogene. This CDR3 region has 11 residues.